This T cell receptor beta chain was identified in a study of cytomegalovirus exposure and HLA in healthy donors. General study points: Several of the most significant clusters appeared, in a later analysis, to be linked to common viral pathogens. In a later analysis, TCR beta V- and J-gene trimming showed a link to a missense DCLRE1C variant.

V was trimmed by 5 bases and J by 2 bases, leaving 19 bases between them. CDR3 length: 16 amino acids. Germline V gene lookup returns CDR1 MNHEY and CDR2 SMNVEV (reference sequence). The PCR ran on 60 Vbeta and 13 Jbeta primers. Data came from immunoSEQ multiplex PCR; TCRdb stores just in-frame clones and leaves some out. The data show some 120,000 clones, around 70% seen once. Worth noting for this clone: Antigen unknown.

The sample consisted of PBMCs. This receptor was taken from a man aged 25-40 years in good health and CMV-seropositive. The chain uses TRBV27 and TRBJ2-7; possibly TRBD2 for D (6 bases). CDR3 amino acids: CASSDILAQRTYEQYF. The CDR3 nucleotides read TGTGCCAGCAGTGACATCCTAGCGCAACGGACCTACGAGCAGTACTTC.